This T cell receptor beta chain comes out of a study of blood T cell repertoires in COVID-19. Across the whole study: Whether acute or convalescent, the COVID-19 samples came from the United States, Italy and Spain. The cDNA or gDNA used as material had been derived from T cells, B-cell-depleted T cells, or PBMCs.

Germline-derived CDR1 and CDR2 are LNHDA and SQIVND (reference sequence). The CDR3 is 14 amino acids. Trimming took 0 bases from V and 9 from J, leaving 12 bases between them. In the original workflow: From reference gene primer amplification, estimates of nucleated cell counts were derived. Profiling relied on immunoSEQ multiplex PCR, and the TCRdb table lists in-frame clones only, not all of them. D and trimming were read from the DNA, whereas the V and J calls and clone size are those reported in that table. The table includes 130,000 to 150,000 clones, roughly nine tenths detected once. The specimen was peripheral blood. This TCR was sampled from a human donor in a cohort sampled during active COVID-19. J is TRBJ1-5 and V is TRBV19; a possible D gene is TRBD1 (5 bases). The DNA of the CDR3 is TGTGCCAGTAGTATAGAGGCAGGGAGGAGGCCCCAGCATTTT. Its protein product is CASSIEAGRRPQHF.